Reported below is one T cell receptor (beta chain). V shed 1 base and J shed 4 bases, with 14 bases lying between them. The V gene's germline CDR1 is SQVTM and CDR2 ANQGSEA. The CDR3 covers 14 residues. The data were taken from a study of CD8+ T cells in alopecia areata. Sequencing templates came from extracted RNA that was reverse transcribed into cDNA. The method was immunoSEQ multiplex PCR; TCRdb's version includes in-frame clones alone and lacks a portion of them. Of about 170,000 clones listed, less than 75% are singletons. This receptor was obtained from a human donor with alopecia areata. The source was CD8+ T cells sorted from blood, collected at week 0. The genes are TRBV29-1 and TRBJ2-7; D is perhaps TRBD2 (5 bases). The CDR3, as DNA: TGCAGCGTTGAAGTCGCTGAACGAGGGTACGAGCAGTACTTC. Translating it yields CSVEVAERGYEQYF.